This TCR beta chain was captured by sequencing in a study of blood T cell repertoires in COVID-19. In its sample, this clone was seen a few times. This CDR3 has 12 amino acids. Trimming cost V 5 bases and J 5 bases, with 10 bases left between them. Germline CDR1 is SGHRS and CDR2 is YFSETQ. Here immunoSEQ multiplex PCR was the method, and the copy in TCRdb shows in-frame clones only, minus some. The top ten clones hold 0.95% to 1.2% of a sample with 310,000 or so clones, about nine tenths of them seen once. Recruits, aged about 18 to 100 years, lived in roughly 22 US areas. Participants were placed into cohorts based on the clinical history they reported.

The chain recombines TRBV5-1 with TRBJ2-5; D may be TRBD2 (6 bases). The TCR sequence derives from a woman under 40 who had recovered from COVID-19. The specimen was PBMCs or T cells enriched from blood (not recorded which). CDR3 in amino acids: CASSVGGETQYF. CDR3 DNA sequence: TGCGCCAGCAGTGTAGGAGGGGAGACCCAGTACTTC.